This TCR beta chain was sequenced during a study of cytomegalovirus exposure and HLA in healthy donors. Turning to the study itself: The roughly 120 million unique TCR beta sequences, from 150 million to 200 million T cells, were found by an earlier analysis.

Looked up from germline, CDR1 is SEHNR and CDR2 is FQNEAQ (reference sequence). The trim removed 5 bases at V and 12 bases at J, leaving 10 bases unmatched. This CDR3 has 15 residues. Study observations and caveats: TCR beta chain V- and J-gene trimming was linked, in a later analysis, to a missense variant in DCLRE1C. A later analysis found TCR association rates differed by HLA locus, highest for DRB1 and lowest for HLA-C. In a later analysis, at a false discovery rate of 0.05, fewer than 20,000 TCR beta sequences matched HLA alleles.

On this clone itself: What it binds is unknown.

Use of 60 Vbeta and 13 Jbeta primers characterized the PCR. The table came from immunoSEQ multiplex PCR; TCRdb's copy has only in-frame clones and leaves some out. The data show approximately 190,000 clones, 82% seen once. The gene calls are TRBV7-9 and TRBJ2-1; 13 nucleotides agree with TRBD2. The sequenced sample was PBMCs. The TCR originated in a woman younger than 30 in good health and CMV-seronegative. CDR3 residues: CASSPGTSGTQGQFF. The CDR3 DNA sequence: TGTGCCAGCAGCCCCGGGACTAGCGGGACGCAGGGGCAGTTCTTC.